The 18 T cell receptor beta chains reported below all come from one sample, sequenced in a study of Ad26.COV2.S vaccination and SARS-CoV-2 variants. Generated by immunoSEQ multiplex PCR, the TCRdb table keeps only in-frame clones and is missing some. The sample records about 350,000 clones, roughly 94% being singletons. Here the sequenced sample was peripheral blood, taken after recovery from COVID-19. The receptors stem from a human donor who had recovered from COVID-19.

This clone was detected only once. J is TRBJ2-7 and V is TRBV14; D uncertain. The CDR3 is made up of 14 amino acids. V dropped 5 bases and J dropped 4 bases, with 15 bases sitting between them. Germline-derived CDR1 and CDR2 are SGHDN and FVKESK. The chain's CDR3 is CASSLDTKPYEQYF. CDR3 DNA sequence: TGTGCCAGCAGCTTAGACACGAAGCCTTACGAGCAGTACTTC.

The rearrangement links TRBV5-1 to TRBJ2-5, with 8 bases matching TRBD2. The J segment lost 4 bases and the V segment lost 5 bases, leaving 10 bases of the junction unmatched. The CDR3 sequence is 15 residues long. The germline CDR1 and CDR2 sequences are SGHRS and YFSETQ. CDR3 in DNA: TGCGCCAGCAGGTTAGGCGGCGGGGGGCTAGAGACCCAGTACTTC. Encoded protein: CASRLGGGGLETQYF.

V usage is TRBV7-2 and J usage is TRBJ2-5, with TRBD2 matching over 8 bases. From germline, CDR1 is SGHTA and CDR2 FQGNSA. The length of the CDR3 is 17 residues. V trimming: 4 bases; J trimming: 1 base; junction bases outside the gene matches: 11. CDR3 DNA sequence: TGTGCCAGCAGCTACTCGACCGGGACTAGGGGCCAAGAGACCCAGTACTTC. It yields the protein CASSYSTGTRGQETQYF.

In its sample, this clone was seen a few times. The chain combines TRBV7-9 with TRBJ1-5; maybe TRBD1 (5 bases). Trimming cost V 1 base and J 2 bases, with 12 bases left between them. The CDR3 has 16 residues. The germline CDR1 and CDR2 sequences are SEHNR and FQNEAQ (reference sequence). DNA of the CDR3: TGTGCCAGCAGCTTAGGGGGAGGGGTGGGCAATCAGCCCCAGCATTTT. Its protein is CASSLGGGVGNQPQHF.

The rearrangement uses TRBV5-1 and TRBJ2-1, with 9 bases that match TRBD2. With V trimmed by 2 bases and J by 5 bases, 8 bases remained unmatched. The germline CDR1 and CDR2 sequences are SGHRS and YFSETQ. CDR3 size: 16 residues. The DNA for the CDR3 is TGCGCCAGCAGCTTAGAACCTCTAGCGGGGCACAATGAGCAGTTCTTC. Its translation: CASSLEPLAGHNEQFF.

The V call is TRBV5-1, the J call TRBJ2-3, with 9 bases aligning to TRBD1. After removal of 0 bases from V and 4 bases from J, the junction contained 9 bases not matched to a gene. The CDR3 covers 17 residues. Germline-derived CDR1 and CDR2 are SGHRS and YFSETQ. The CDR3: CASSLVITDRGSDTQYF. CDR3 in DNA: TGCGCCAGCAGCTTGGTAATTACGGACAGGGGCTCAGATACGCAGTATTTT.

The gene calls are TRBV2 and TRBJ1-2, with 9 nucleotides matching TRBD1. Germline assignment: CDR1 SNHLY and CDR2 FYNNEI. Unmatched junction bases numbered 12, after V lost 6 bases and J lost 4 bases. The CDR3 length is 16 residues. CDR3 sequence: CASSRRLTTGGYGYTF. In DNA, the CDR3 is TGTGCCAGCAGCCGTAGACTTACGACAGGGGGCTATGGCTACACCTTC. Based on the CDR3 plus reference TRBV2 and TRBJ1-2, the full variable domain is EPEVTQTPSHQVTQMGQEVILRCVPISNHLYFYWYRQILGQKVEFLVSFYNNEISEKSEIFDDQFSVERPDGSNFTLKIRSTKLEDSAMYFCASSRRLTTGGYGYTFGSGTRLTVV.

This clone has just a few counts. The chain links TRBV18 to TRBJ1-2; a weak D match, TRBD1 (6 bases). Germline V gives CDR1 KGHSH, CDR2 LQKENI. The length of the CDR3 is 13 residues. The ends were cut back, 5 bases at V and 2 bases at J, with 9 bases in the middle. The CDR3 loop is CASSSGQNYGYTF. The CDR3 region has the DNA TGTGCCAGCTCATCAGGACAGAACTATGGCTACACCTTC.

The chain carries TRBV10-1 and TRBJ1-2; 9 nucleotides agree with TRBD1. Germline V lookup: CDR1 WNHNN, CDR2 SYGVQD (reference sequence). Trimming cost V 4 bases and J 6 bases; bases outside gene matches: 6. There are 14 residues in the CDR3. The CDR3 nucleotides read TGCGCCAGCAGTGCCGGGACAGGGAGTAATGGCTACACCTTC. This encodes CASSAGTGSNGYTF.

The V and J genes are TRBV29-1 and TRBJ2-5, with TRBD1 matching over 8 bases. Germline V gene sequence: CDR1 SQVTM, CDR2 ANQGSEA. CDR3 length equals 13 residues. V dropped 5 bases and J dropped 3; count of bases not matched to a gene: 5. The DNA for the CDR3 is TGCAGCGTTTCTCAGGGGGCAGAAGAGACCCAGTACTTC. As protein: CSVSQGAEETQYF.

This chain uses TRBV19 with TRBJ2-2; D is perhaps TRBD1 (5 bases). The CDR3 is 16 amino acids. Germline-derived CDR1 and CDR2 are LNHDA and SQIVND (reference sequence). Trimming took off 5 bases at V and 1 base at J, with 14 bases between the two ends. This chain's CDR3 is CASSLGAGGNTGELFF. The CDR3 DNA reads as TGTGCCAGTAGTCTTGGGGCCGGCGGGAACACCGGGGAGCTGTTTTTT.

Comment on this clone: The identical CDR3 is also encoded by other nucleotide sequences in the sample. The V and J genes are TRBV6-6 and TRBJ1-3; 9 nucleotides match TRBD1. The CDR3 sequence is 16 residues long. The V gene's germline CDR1 is MNHNY and CDR2 SVGAGI (reference sequence). The junction had 8 bases not matched to a gene; V was cut back by 6 bases and J by 2 bases. The CDR3, as DNA: TGTGCCAGCAGCTCAACAGGGGGCACGACTGGAAACACCATATATTTT. Translating gives CASSSTGGTTGNTIYF.

This clone was found a few times. The CDR3 sequence is CASSPSRQFSIYF. The CDR3 DNA is TGTGCCAGCAGCCCTTCCCGACAGTTCTCCATATATTTT. The genes are TRBV7-9 and TRBJ1-3, with a weak D call TRBD1 (5 bases). Germline V gene data show CDR1 as SEHNR and CDR2 as FQNEAQ (reference sequence). V was clipped by 5 bases and J by 11 bases, with 16 bases between them. The CDR3 spans 13 residues.

The gene calls are TRBV3-1 (or the pseudogene TRBV3-2) and TRBJ1-1; D ambiguous. V shed 4 bases and J shed 5 bases, with 11 bases lying between them. Germline V gene data show CDR1 as LGHDT and CDR2 as YNNKEL (reference sequence). The CDR3 covers 13 residues. The CDR3 DNA reads as TGTGCCAGCAGCCCTCCCGGGAGGACTGAAGCTTTCTTT. Translated, it gives CASSPPGRTEAFF.

The chain is built from TRBV7-8 and TRBJ1-2, with TRBD1 matching over 8 bases. The CDR3 spans 13 residues. The germline V gene has CDR1 SGHVS and CDR2 FQNEAQ. V was pared by 6 bases and J by 6 bases, with 6 bases of the junction left unmatched. The DNA of the CDR3 is TGTGCCAGCAGGGACAGGGAATTCGATGGCTACACCTTC. It translates to CASRDREFDGYTF.

V is TRBV5-1 and J is TRBJ2-3, with 10 positions matching TRBD1. Germline assignment: CDR1 SGHRS and CDR2 YFSETQ. The CDR3 contains 17 residues. Trimming cost V 2 bases and J 0 bases; bases outside gene matches: 6. CDR3 bases: TGCGCCAGCAGCTTTATGACAGGGGGCTTTAGCACAGATACGCAGTATTTT. Amino acid sequence: CASSFMTGGFSTDTQYF. Full variable domain (remainder filled in from reference TRBV5-1 and TRBJ2-3): KAGVTQTPRYLIKTRGQQVTLSCSPISGHRSVSWYQQTPGQGLQFLFEYFSETQRNKGNFPGRFSGRQFSNSRSEMNVSTLELGDSALYLCASSFMTGGFSTDTQYFGPGTRLTVL.

The rearrangement links TRBV4-3 to TRBJ2-1; D uncertain. The germline V and J ends were trimmed by 3 bases and 7 bases, with 13 bases remaining between them. CDR3 length: 14 residues. From germline, CDR1 is LGHNA and CDR2 YSLEER. CDR3 region: CASSHAAFKNEQFF. The CDR3 DNA is TGCGCCAGCAGCCACGCTGCCTTTAAAAATGAGCAGTTCTTC.

V usage is TRBV19 and J usage is TRBJ2-7; TRBD1 is a possible D gene (6 bases). Germline V lookup: CDR1 LNHDA, CDR2 SQIVND (reference sequence). There are 14 residues in the CDR3. V shed 3 bases and J shed 0 bases, with 9 bases lying between them. Here the CDR3 reads CASSIGRGSYEQYF. The DNA of the CDR3 is TGTGCCAGTAGTATTGGCAGGGGCTCCTACGAGCAGTACTTC. Drawing the rest from reference TRBV19 and TRBJ2-7, the complete variable domain is DGGITQSPKYLFRKEGQNVTLSCEQNLNHDAMYWYRQDPGQGLRLIYYSQIVNDFQKGDIAEGYSVSREKKESFPLTVTSAQKNPTAFYLCASSIGRGSYEQYFGPGTRLTVT.